This T cell receptor beta chain comes out of a study of shared clonotypes between healthy human individuals. Across the whole study: The study drew on two women and a few men aged 18 to 49 as donors.

Clones were sequenced by immunoSEQ multiplex PCR, and TCRdb holds only the in-frame ones, with some missing. The sample shows 1.4 million to 1.5 million clones, 95% to 97% of them seen only once. This CDR3 has 14 residues. V gave up 3 bases and J gave up 5 bases, with 12 bases separating them. Per the germline V gene, CDR1 is SGHRS and CDR2 is YFSETQ. This rearrangement joins TRBV5-1 to TRBJ2-1; D remains unclear. The sequenced sample consisted of naive CD4+ T cells sorted from blood. Indicated subset: CD45RA+ positively selected. The sequence came from a man aged 30 to 39 in good health. The CDR3 loop is CASSYFGSDNEQFF. CDR3 in DNA: TGCGCCAGCAGCTACTTCGGATCTGACAATGAGCAGTTCTTC.